The sequence of this TCR beta chain was determined in a study of T cells in Graves' hyperthyroidism and ophthalmopathy (dated by TCRdb to the late 2010s). Turning to the overall study: TCR V-J signatures able to tell the groups apart were searched for in a discovery cohort of approximately 95 patients, of whom 43 had Graves' ophthalmopathy and roughly 59 had stable Graves' hyperthyroidism. An independent validation cohort of around 19 hyperthyroidism patients and 17 patients who later progressed to ophthalmopathy tested prospective prediction of ophthalmopathy. The approximately 100 discovery patients were randomly split 7:3 into training and test sets. In six Graves' hyperthyroidism patients, the study also compared T-cell repertoires from thyroid tissue with T-cell repertoires from blood. After sampling, hyperthyroidism patients received methimazole starting at 30 mg daily, and ophthalmopathy patients received high-dose intravenous methylprednisolone. TCR Vbeta CDR3 sequencing of some 140 peripheral blood samples (43 ophthalmopathy, about 80 hyperthyroidism and around 17 progressor patients) is reported in the paper. The paper's findings and limits, for the study overall: No statistical method was used to fix the sample size in advance, and group allocation was not hidden from the investigators. In validation, the model predicted progression to ophthalmopathy with 55% to 71% sensitivity and 72% to 85% specificity, a median of 6.5 months before onset. Blood samples also contained most of the expanded thyroid clonotypes (frequency above 0.001), which suggests that blood repertoires may reflect thyroid immune responses. A 13 V-J signature model separated ophthalmopathy from stable hyperthyroidism, with approximately 87% sensitivity and 81.08% specificity in cross-validation and 80%/75% in testing.

TCR beta CDR3 regions were amplified from RNA transcripts. The TCR CDR3 was subjected to a first round of RT-PCR using the HTBI primer set and the Qiagen OneStep RT-PCR kit. Libraries were constructed in a second round of multiplex PCR, after which size selection and purification were carried out. Libraries were sequenced paired-end with 100 bp reads on an Illumina HiSeq2000. In the paper's pipeline: SOAPnuke was used to process the raw data, throwing out any read that contained adapters or uncalled bases, had a mean Phred below 15, or lacked an exact constant-primer or identifier match. COPE v1.2.5 was used to merge the high-quality paired reads, and each unique nucleotide sequence was defined as a clonotype. MiTCR v1.1 was used to align the clonotypes against IMGT TRBV, TRBD and TRBJ reference segments. Analysis was restricted to V-J combinations with a frequency above 0.0001, which covered approximately 99% of repertoires. A TCS score was defined as the ratio of F50 (clonal expansion) to E x V (chaos), with BLOSUM62-based TCRdist applied between CDR3 peptides within each V-J. Welch's t-statistics and random forest reduced roughly 530 V-J features to under 15, which were used in a naive Bayes classifier (R e1071). Thyroid-blood repertoire similarity was quantified with the Morisita-Horn index. TCRdb took the public reads, trimmed them with fastp at Q25, ran MiXCR for clone calling and kept in-frame beta chains. Rows matching on CDR3 protein sequence are summarized as one entry with the most common DNA and genes. None of the V and J calls come from the authors' own analysis; TCRdb made them. The sample table records about 660,000 distinct CDR3 sequences; 45% of these occur just once. The top ten clonotypes cover more than 7% of the sample.

This clonotype was seen only a few times. It has no known antigen specificity. No much larger clone exists at a distance of one base, and base qualities are not known. The study excluded patients with uncontrolled infections, other autoimmune diseases, pregnancy or lactation. Diagnoses relied on clinical symptoms, serum thyroxine and TRAb, thyroid ultrasound and orbital computed tomography. Total RNA was extracted with Trizol reagent, and quality was checked on an Agilent 2100 Bioanalyzer. From the cysteine up to the phenylalanine, the CDR3 has a length of 15 residues. Kept here is only the CDR3 DNA, which spans 45 bases and is read in frame from base 1. V is reduced by 0 bases and J by 7 bases, leaving a spacing of 13 bases between them. Taken from the germline V gene, the CDR1 and CDR2 loops are MNHEY and SVGAGI.

This TCR derives from an adult man with Graves' disease, either hyperthyroidism or ophthalmopathy (not recorded which). Sequencing was performed on peripheral blood or thyroid tissue (not recorded which). Rearrangement joined TRBV6-5 to TRBJ1-3, with no confident D gene call. The sequence in DNA is TGTGCCAGCAGTTACTCGGGGTCAAAGGAGAACACCATATATTTT. Its protein product is CASSYSGSKENTIYF.